The present TCR beta chain was sequenced within a study of cytomegalovirus exposure and HLA in healthy donors. Overall study findings and caveats: Upon later analysis, HLA-associated TCR beta chains proved more clonally expanded than other, equally common chains.

As for this clone: Its cognate antigen is unknown. A junction boundary mismatches the germline segment, possibly from a read error.

The CDR3 has 15 amino acids. CDR1 and CDR2 (germline): MNHNS, SASEGT. 60 Vbeta and 13 Jbeta primers were used in PCR. The protocol was immunoSEQ multiplex PCR, while the TCRdb copy is restricted to in-frame clones and leaves out a portion. The table includes about 68,000 clones, about 81% detected once. Sequencing was carried out using PBMCs. The TCR sequence derives from a human donor in good health. The V gene is TRBV6-1, the J gene TRBJ1-2, with TRBD1 matching over 9 bases. CDR3 nucleotides: TGTGCCAGCAGTAGAACCACAGGGGGCGACTATGGCTACCCCTTC. Translation: CASSRTTGGDYGYPF.